These T cell receptor beta chains were read from a single sample in a study of blood T cell repertoires in COVID-19. The protocol was immunoSEQ multiplex PCR, while the TCRdb copy is restricted to in-frame clones and leaves out a portion. The sample records about 400,000 clones, around nine tenths being singletons. The sample was peripheral blood. Source of these receptors: a human donor in a cohort sampled during active COVID-19. The CDR3 runs from the conserved cysteine through the conserved F or W. Each record gives: V gene, clone size, D gene, J gene, CDR3 DNA, CDR3 protein. D genes are given only for firm matches. The listing skips clone size in some rows; elsewhere it reads once, few, many or a size class.

V gene: TRBV6-4; clone size: few; D gene: -; J gene: TRBJ2-3; CDR3 DNA: TGTGCCAGCAGCCCCTACACAGATACGCAGTATTTT; CDR3 protein: CASSPYTDTQYF
V gene: TRBV3-1/TRBV3-2; clone size: few; D gene: -; J gene: TRBJ2-7; CDR3 DNA: TGTGCCAGCAGCGCAGGCCGTGCGCAGTACTTC; CDR3 protein: CASSAGRAQYF
V gene: TRBV11-2; clone size: -; D gene: TRBD2; J gene: TRBJ2-1; CDR3 DNA: TGTGCCAGCAGCTCTGAAGCGGGAGTAGGGTACAATGAGCAGTTCTTC; CDR3 protein: CASSSEAGVGYNEQFF
V gene: TRBV6-5; clone size: -; D gene: -; J gene: TRBJ1-4; CDR3 DNA: TGTGCCAGCAGTTACTCGAGGGTTAATGAAAAACTGTTTTTT; CDR3 protein: CASSYSRVNEKLFF
V gene: TRBV15; clone size: -; D gene: -; J gene: TRBJ2-1; CDR3 DNA: TGTGCCACCAGCAGAGAAATAGGGGGAGTGAATGAGCAGTTCTTC; CDR3 protein: CATSREIGGVNEQFF
V gene: TRBV30; clone size: -; D gene: -; J gene: TRBJ1-2; CDR3 DNA: TGTGCCTGGAGCCCGACAGTTAACTATGGCTACACCTTC; CDR3 protein: CAWSPTVNYGYTF
V gene: TRBV3-1/TRBV3-2; clone size: -; D gene: -; J gene: TRBJ2-2; CDR3 DNA: TGTGCCAGCAGCCAAACTAACCCCCGGGACATAGACACCGGGGAGCTGTTTTTT; CDR3 protein: CASSQTNPRDIDTGELFF
V gene: TRBV4-2; clone size: -; D gene: TRBD2; J gene: TRBJ2-1; CDR3 DNA: TGTGCCAGCAGCCAAGAGGCCCCGACCGGGACTAGCTACGGTGAGCAGTTCTTC; CDR3 protein: CASSQEAPTGTSYGEQFF
V gene: TRBV19; clone size: -; D gene: -; J gene: TRBJ2-7; CDR3 DNA: TGTGCCAGTAGTAATTCCGGGGGCGAGCAGTACTTC; CDR3 protein: CASSNSGGEQYF
V gene: TRBV28; clone size: -; D gene: TRBD2; J gene: TRBJ2-7; CDR3 DNA: TGTGCCAGCAAGGCGGGAGGGCTTGGCGAGCAGTACTTC; CDR3 protein: CASKAGGLGEQYF
V gene: TRBV12-3/TRBV12-4; clone size: -; D gene: TRBD1; J gene: TRBJ1-4; CDR3 DNA: TGTGCCGCTAGAGAGACAGGGGTAGAAAAACTGTTTTTT; CDR3 protein: CAARETGVEKLFF
V gene: TRBV18; clone size: -; D gene: -; J gene: TRBJ2-7; CDR3 DNA: TGTGCCAGCTCACCCTTGGACAGTTCCTACGAGCAGTACTTC; CDR3 protein: CASSPLDSSYEQYF
V gene: TRBV3-1/TRBV3-2; clone size: -; D gene: TRBD2; J gene: TRBJ2-1; CDR3 DNA: TGTGCCAGCAGCCTCATTAGCGGGGGGGGCAGCTATGAGCAGTTCTTC; CDR3 protein: CASSLISGGGSYEQFF